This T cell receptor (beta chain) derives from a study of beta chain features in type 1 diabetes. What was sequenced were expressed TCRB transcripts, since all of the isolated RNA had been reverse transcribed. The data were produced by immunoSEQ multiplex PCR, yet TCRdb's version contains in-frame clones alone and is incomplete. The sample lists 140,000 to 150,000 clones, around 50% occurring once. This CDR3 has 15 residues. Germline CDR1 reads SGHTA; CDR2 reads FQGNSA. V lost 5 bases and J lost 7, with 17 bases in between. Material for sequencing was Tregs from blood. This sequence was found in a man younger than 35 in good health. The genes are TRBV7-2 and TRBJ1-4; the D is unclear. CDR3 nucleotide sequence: TGTGCCAGCAGCCCACTCGGGGTAGGAGGTGAAAAACTGTTTTTT. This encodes CASSPLGVGGEKLFF.